These T cell receptor beta chains were read from a single sample in a study of vaccination and CD4 T cells after COVID-19. TCRdb fed the PCR reads into MiXCR, producing one record per CDR3 protein. The table lists approximately 7,000 distinct CDR3 sequences, around three quarters of them singletons. These receptors have no identified antigens. Input material: CD4+ T cells from blood, cultured in vitro. Receptor source: a human donor who had recovered from COVID-19. Both conserved end residues are part of each CDR3. A D gene is named only where the DNA matches it firmly. Not every row has a clone size; where given, it reads once, few, many or a size class.

V,size,length,D,J,DNA,CDR3
TRBV6-5,-,13,-,TRBJ1-1,TGTGCCAGCAGTTATCCAACAGGCACTGAAGCTTTCTTT,CASSYPTGTEAFF
TRBV6-1,-,17,-,TRBJ2-1,TGTGCCAGCAGTGAAGCGCTGAGGGGGCGAGGGAGGAATGAGCAGTTCTTC,CASSEALRGRGRNEQFF
TRBV7-9,-,14,TRBD1,TRBJ1-4,TGTGCCAGCAGCTGGGACAGGGGGACGGAAAAACTGTTTTTT,CASSWDRGTEKLFF
TRBV20-1,-,13,-,TRBJ1-6,TGCAGTGCTAGCGCCAGGGATAATTCACCCCTCCACTTT,CSASARDNSPLHF
TRBV10-1,-,14,-,TRBJ2-3,TGCGCCAGCAGTGGTAGTACCCGCACAGATACGCAGTATTTT,CASSGSTRTDTQYF
TRBV7-9,-,13,-,TRBJ2-2,TGTGCCATAAGTCAGGCGAACACCGGGGAGCTGTTTTTT,CAISQANTGELFF
TRBV20-1,-,17,TRBD2,TRBJ2-5,TGCAGTGCTAGTAATTGGCTAGCGGGAGAAAGCCAAGAGACCCAGTACTTC,CSASNWLAGESQETQYF
TRBV20-1,-,13,-,TRBJ1-5,TGCAGTGCTACGTACGGTGAAGGGCAGCCCCAGCATTTT,CSATYGEGQPQHF
TRBV20-1,few,15,-,TRBJ1-2,TGCAGTGCTAGTCTTAAGGGGGAAAGGCTCATGGGCTACACCTTC,CSASLKGERLMGYTF
TRBV19,-,13,-,TRBJ2-5,TGTGCCAGTAGTATAGGGGGGCAGGAGACCCAGTACTTC,CASSIGGQETQYF
TRBV27,-,13,-,TRBJ1-2,TGTGCCAGCAGTTTAGGGGGGGGGTATGGCTACACCTTC,CASSLGGGYGYTF
TRBV24-1,-,13,-,TRBJ1-2,TGTGCCACCAGTCGTGGGTTGGGGTATGGCTACACCTTC,CATSRGLGYGYTF
TRBV27,-,16,TRBD2,TRBJ2-7,TGTGCCAGCAGTTTCGGGACTAGCGGGAGTCTCTCTGAGCAGTACTTC,CASSFGTSGSLSEQYF
TRBV30,-,14,TRBD1,TRBJ2-7,TGTGCCTGGAGTGGCGGGACAGGGGGCTACGAGCAGTACTTC,CAWSGGTGGYEQYF
TRBV7-2,few,14,-,TRBJ2-2,TGTGCCACGGGGTATGTCTCGTCCACCGGGGAGCTGTTTTTT,CATGYVSSTGELFF
TRBV7-3,-,16,-,TRBJ2-3,TGTGCCAGCAGCTTAAACCAGCGCGCCACCTCAGATACGCAGTATTTT,CASSLNQRATSDTQYF
TRBV2,-,14,-,TRBJ2-6,TGTGCCAGCAGTTCTAGCTCTGGGGCCAACGTCCTGACTTTC,CASSSSSGANVLTF
TRBV6-2/TRBV6-3,-,14,-,TRBJ1-5,TGTGCCAGCTTGGGGCAGTATAGCAATCAGCCCCAGCATTTT,CASLGQYSNQPQHF
TRBV7-8,-,15,-,TRBJ1-2,TGTGCCAGCAGCCCGGGGGGGGGGAGCGTCTATGGCTACACCTTC,CASSPGGGSVYGYTF
TRBV2,-,14,-,TRBJ1-6,TGTGCCAGCATGAGGGACGGGGATAATTCACCCCTCCACTTT,CASMRDGDNSPLHF
TRBV11-2,few,15,TRBD1,TRBJ1-1,TGTGCCAGCAGCTCGGGACAGGTCATGAACACTGAAGCTTTCTTT,CASSSGQVMNTEAFF
TRBV5-3,-,16,-,TRBJ1-2,TGTGCCAGCAGCGGGATTGCCGGGACACGCAACTATGGCTACACCTTC,CASSGIAGTRNYGYTF
TRBV20-1,-,14,TRBD1,TRBJ2-3,TGCAGTGCCCCGACAGGGGGAGGCACAGATACGCAGTATTTT,CSAPTGGGTDTQYF
TRBV19,-,15,-,TRBJ1-4,TGTGCCAGTAGTTCTGACGGGCGGGGTAATGAAAAACTGTTTTTT,CASSSDGRGNEKLFF
TRBV20-1,once,14,TRBD1,TRBJ1-5,TGCAGTGCTGAGGGCAGGGGGAGTAATCAGCCCCAGCATTTT,CSAEGRGSNQPQHF
TRBV14,once,14,-,TRBJ2-5,TGTGCCAGCAGCCAAGGGGCTAGGTCAGAGACCCAGTACTTC,CASSQGARSETQYF
TRBV29-1,-,10,-,TRBJ2-3,TGCAGCGTTGGATATGACACGCAGTATTTT,CSVGYDTQYF
TRBV27,-,15,TRBD1,TRBJ1-1,TGTGCCAGCAGTTTAGACAGGGGGCCGAACACTGAAGCTTTCTTT,CASSLDRGPNTEAFF
TRBV27,-,15,TRBD1,TRBJ2-1,TGTGCCAGCAGTTCGACAGGGTCGGGCTACAATGAGCAGTTCTTC,CASSSTGSGYNEQFF
TRBV20-1,-,14,TRBD1,TRBJ1-5,TGCAGTGCTAGCCACGGGACAGGGCAACAGCCCCAGCATTTT,CSASHGTGQQPQHF
TRBV20-1,-,15,TRBD1,TRBJ1-1,TGCAGTGCTAGTAACCCCCGACAGGGCTCAACTGAAGCTTTCTTT,CSASNPRQGSTEAFF
TRBV20-1,few,13,-,TRBJ2-5,TGCAGTGCTAGAAGGCGGGTGCAAGAGACCCAGTACTTC,CSARRRVQETQYF
TRBV6-5,-,14,-,TRBJ1-2,TGTGCCAGCAGTTCGGATCAGGGCGCCTATGGCTACACCTTC,CASSSDQGAYGYTF
TRBV27,-,16,TRBD1,TRBJ1-5,TGTGCCAGCAGTTTACTGGGACAGGATAGCAATCAGCCCCAGCATTTT,CASSLLGQDSNQPQHF
TRBV7-7,-,15,-,TRBJ2-1,TGTGCTAGCAGCCTTGGAGCCGCCTCCTACAATGAGCAGTTCTTC,CASSLGAASYNEQFF
TRBV20-1,-,15,-,TRBJ2-2,TGCAGTGCTAGAGTAGCCCAGAGAGGCACCGGGGAGCTGTTTTTT,CSARVAQRGTGELFF
TRBV11-2,-,14,-,TRBJ2-3,TGTGCCAGCAGCTTAGATCCTAGCTGGGATACGCAGTATTTT,CASSLDPSWDTQYF
TRBV5-1,-,14,TRBD1,TRBJ1-1,TGCGCCAGCACCCGTGAGGGGGCCGGGACTGAAGCTTTCTTT,CASTREGAGTEAFF
TRBV6-2/TRBV6-3,-,13,-,TRBJ2-7,TGTGCCAGCAGTTACGCCAGGGGTGACGAGCAGTACTTC,CASSYARGDEQYF
TRBV6-2/TRBV6-3,-,17,TRBD1,TRBJ1-2,TGTGCCAGCAGACAGGGGGGACTCCTTTTGGTCAACTATGGCTACACCTTC,CASRQGGLLLVNYGYTF
TRBV6-4,-,11,TRBD1,TRBJ1-2,TGTGCCAGTGCAGGGGGCCATGGCTACACCTTC,CASAGGHGYTF
TRBV6-5,-,15,-,TRBJ2-7,TGTGCCAGCAGTTCGAACAGGGTTAAGTCCTACGAGCAGTACTTC,CASSSNRVKSYEQYF
TRBV7-9,-,14,-,TRBJ1-3,TGTGCCAGCAGCTTTTCGACAGGCGGAAACACCATATATTTT,CASSFSTGGNTIYF
TRBV11-3,-,15,-,TRBJ2-3,TGTGCCAGCAGCCGCCGAAACATAGGTGCAGATACGCAGTATTTT,CASSRRNIGADTQYF
TRBV7-2,-,13,-,TRBJ1-3,TGTGCCAGCAGCTTAGCCCCCGGAAACACCATATATTTT,CASSLAPGNTIYF
TRBV6-1,-,14,-,TRBJ1-2,TGTGCCAGCAGTGACGGAGGTAGAGGGTTCGGCTACACCTTC,CASSDGGRGFGYTF
TRBV20-1,few,11,-,TRBJ1-6,TGCAGCTTCCCCGACGAGTTTAGCCTCCACTTT,CSFPDEFSLHF
TRBV27,few,17,-,TRBJ1-6,TGTGCCAGCAGTTTAAGGGGCAATTCAGTTTATAATTCACCCCTCCACTTT,CASSLRGNSVYNSPLHF
TRBV2,-,15,TRBD2,TRBJ2-1,TGTGCCAGCAGGGCCCTAGCGGGGGTAAGCAATGAGCAGTTCTTC,CASRALAGVSNEQFF
TRBV24-1,-,13,-,TRBJ1-1,TGTGCCACCAGTGATTTCGCCACGATCTCAGCTTTCTTT,CATSDFATISAFF
TRBV12-3/TRBV12-4,-,18,TRBD2,TRBJ2-5,TGTGCCAGCAGTCTGGGGACTAGCGGGAGGGTTGTGGAAGAGACCCAGTACTTC,CASSLGTSGRVVEETQYF
TRBV2,-,14,-,TRBJ1-1,TGTGCCAGCAGGCACAGGGACGAGAAGGCTGAAGCTTTCTTT,CASRHRDEKAEAFF
TRBV20-1,-,16,-,TRBJ2-5,TGCAGTGCTAGAGATAGTCGCCGCAGGGTCCAAGAGACCCAGTACTTC,CSARDSRRRVQETQYF
TRBV20-1,-,13,TRBD2,TRBJ2-2,TGCAGTGCTAGTCGGGGGGTTGGTGGGGAGCTGTTTTTT,CSASRGVGGELFF
TRBV20-1,-,14,TRBD1,TRBJ1-5,TGCAGTGCTAGAGGGGACAGTAAGAATCAGCCCCAGCATTTT,CSARGDSKNQPQHF